This note documents a single TCR beta chain sequence. Its antigen is unknown. The input lacks base qualities; no much larger clone sits a single base away. The data derive from a study of cytomegalovirus exposure and HLA in healthy donors (dated by TCRdb to between 2016 and 2019). With regard to the full study: In an earlier analysis of some 550 of the donors, 276 Gb of sequence data and some 100 million unique TCR beta sequences from 150 million to 200 million T cells were reported. Alongside the repertoire data, information on donor age, sex, ethnicity and CMV serostatus was compiled. The number of typed donors differed by locus: roughly 620-640 for A, B, C, DRB1 and DQB1; approximately 530 for DQA1; 606 for DPA1; and 400 to 480 for DPB1. Of the 300 to 450 genotyped donors, around 81% fell in the genetic ancestry cluster associated with self-reported Caucasian donors. To decide whether each TCR beta V gene segment behaved as functional or pseudogenic, an earlier analysis of approximately 620 of the donors relied on high-throughput TCR beta sequencing. Among about 410 genotyped donors of the cohort, an average of about 240,000 unique TCR beta nucleotide sequences was sequenced per donor, of which about 18% were non-productive. A later genetic analysis used genome-wide SNP genotypes for about three fifths of the roughly 700 donors, treating that subset as a discovery cohort. A later analysis re-analyzed previously published TCR beta repertoires from 600 to 850 donors and added high-resolution HLA genotyping to study TCR occurrence patterns. Roughly 300 gigabases of sequencing data and 70 million to 95 million unique TCR sequences made up an early release that covered 500 to 700 HLA-typed donors. All discovery cohort repertoires had been generated on a single sequencing platform. Along with the roughly 700-subject first cohort, a separate validation cohort of approximately 110 different subjects was used. Several DR-DQ haplotypes were treated as single units for association and clustering because of strong linkage in the cohort. Rather than using new phenotypic data, the later analysis identified candidate immune exposures from TCR beta sequences and from how often those sequences occurred across donors. The aim of the study was to test whether cataloging public T cell receptors could identify signatures of past pathogen exposure. HLA typing covered class I and class II loci at four-digit resolution. Using immunosequencing, the study profiled T cell repertoires from fewer than 850 subjects and related those repertoires to cytomegalovirus serostatus. High-throughput TCR immunosequencing, statistical association of individual TCRs with disease status, and machine learning were combined to predict cytomegalovirus infection status.

Study-wide conclusions, independent of this receptor: In a later analysis, 16,951 TCR beta sequences were associated with specific HLA alleles at a false discovery rate of 0.05. For the cohort, immune exposure information was limited to CMV serostatus. Correlated functional status among segregating V segments might reflect linkage disequilibrium, but an unknown experimental factor could not be ruled out. In vitro tests confirmed that a few of the cytomegalovirus-associated TCR beta chains recognize cytomegalovirus antigens. Because counts were too low, about 17 rarely observed V segments, including chromosome 9 orphons, were excluded from the earlier analysis of fewer than 650 of the donors. The classifier was reported to diagnose cytomegalovirus status with high specificity and sensitivity in both the original and validation cohorts. An association between a missense DCLRE1C variant and V-gene and J-gene trimming of TCR beta chains was found in a later genetic analysis and replicated in an independent cohort. The 87-base-pair reads could not distinguish some IMGT-functional V segments, including TRBV6-2 and TRBV6-3, so those segments were excluded. Because HLA typing was missing for some donors at each locus, association tests included only the typed subset. A cluster of highly shared sequence variants was judged likely to be a technical artifact of the sequencing pipeline. Roughly uniform sequencing depth across donors was assumed in presence/absence analyses, although this assumption may not hold. It was suggested by the authors that the approach could potentially be generalized to other disease states and immunological phenotypes. In a later analysis, the rate of TCR association differed among HLA loci, with DRB1 alleles having the most associated TCRs and HLA-C alleles having the fewest. The cohort was sequenced for TCR beta chains only, and without alpha or paired-chain data the features that could be detected were limited. In a later analysis, several top co-occurrence clusters were reported to appear linked to parvovirus B19, influenza, CMV and Epstein-Barr virus. In a later analysis, most CMV-associated TCR beta chains were found to appear HLA-restricted, with HLA associations seemingly driven largely by CMV exposure. According to a later genetic analysis, donors in an Asian-associated ancestry cluster had fewer N-insertions in productive TCRs than the roughly 670-donor mean. A total of about 150 TCR beta chains were listed by the study as associated with cytomegalovirus. When HLA alleles, especially DR and DQ, strongly co-occurred, attributing TCR associations to individual alleles was difficult. Broadly in line with IMGT annotations, most TCR beta V segments showed up in productive rearrangements about 90% or about 30% of the time in an earlier analysis of roughly 590 of the donors. Most TCR sequences were seen in very few donors, while some public TCRs were found in many individuals. A later analysis found that HLA-associated TCR beta chains were more clonally expanded and had lower generation probabilities than equally common non-associated chains. A further reported finding was that TCR beta sequences accurately predicted the HLA-A and HLA-B alleles for most subjects in the first cohort.

The cysteine opens and the phenylalanine closes a CDR3 of 17 amino acids. The only DNA kept is the CDR3, 51 bases in frame from the first base. The V and J ends are trimmed by 5 bases and 0 bases, leaving 18 bases between them. From a lookup of the germline V gene, CDR1 and CDR2 are SGHDT and YYEEEE. The cohort comprised 710 or so healthy bone marrow donors. At the time of sampling, all cohort members were nominally healthy, though unrecorded immune exposures were likely present. The donor tested CMV seronegative and was one of the 352 seronegative cohort members. Every donor gave a peripheral blood sample, and the peripheral blood mononuclear cells from that sample were used for TCR beta sequencing. Genomic DNA extraction from the blood cell samples was performed with the Qiagen DNeasy Blood Extraction Kit. The method was the immunoSEQ multiplex PCR assay. A mixture of 60 forward primers for TCR Vbeta segments and 13 reverse primers for TCR Jbeta segments was used in the multiplex PCR. The CDR3 region of rearranged TCR beta genes was amplified from genomic DNA by a multiplex PCR assay. The Illumina HiSeq System was used to sequence the amplified TCR beta libraries as 87-base-pair reads. The paper's data handling went like this. In a later analysis, roughly 80 million unique TCR beta chains were counted across the roughly 670 repertoires, and approximately 9.9 million of these chains were shared by at least two donors. To remove PCR and sequencing errors, raw reads were error-corrected and collapsed into unique sequences using a nearest-neighbor algorithm that merged closely related sequences. Alignment of CDR3 sequences to IMGT reference sequences was used to assign V, D and J gene segments. For a sequence to be retained, a match of at least six nucleotides was required to both a V gene segment and a J gene segment. Rearrangements were called productive when the CDR3 lacked stop codons and stayed in frame with V and J; all others were non-productive. Following IMGT convention, CDR3 was defined as the stretch from the second conserved V-encoded cysteine to the conserved J-encoded phenylalanine. In an earlier analysis of around 540 of the donors, sequences lacking an unambiguous match to a single V gene segment were excluded. In an earlier analysis of several hundred of the donors, V segments were called functional above 56.7% productive rearrangements and were called segregating when the between-donor standard deviation exceeded 5%. A statistical classification framework was built for diagnosing cytomegalovirus status from the catalog of TCR beta chain sequences. In a later analysis, V and J genes were assigned by comparing TCR nucleotide sequences against IMGT/GENE-DB human TR gene sequences. In a later analysis, CDR3 sequences and most-parsimonious VDJ recombination scenarios were assigned using the TCRdist pipeline. A later analysis defined each TCR beta chain by its CDR3 amino acid sequence plus V-gene family, and excluded reads lacking a unique V-gene family. To address suspected cross-contamination and a sequencing artifact, a later analysis removed several hundred highly shared, low-generation-probability nucleotide sequences. A later analysis calculated a clonal expansion index for each public chain from normalized within-repertoire ranks of inferred template counts. In a later analysis, generation probabilities were computed using a VDJ recombination model fitted to out-of-frame rearrangements, and the results were checked against IGoR. A later analysis scored TCR-TCR, TCR-HLA and TCR-CMV co-occurrence with hypergeometric tests, applying a repertoire-size bias correction to TCR pairs. False discovery rates were estimated in a later analysis by permuting HLA or CMV assignments 20 times. In a later analysis, co-occurring TCRs were grouped with DBSCAN, and TCRdist sequence similarity was added when clustering was performed within HLA-allele-positive subsets. Co-occurrence clustering excluded repertoires with fewer than 30,000 or more than 120,000 public chains, plus five with anomalous nucleotide sharing. Imported from immuneACCESS, the table was reduced by TCRdb to in-frame sequences with V and J called. These copies leave out some clones; in studies compared against another copy, an unresolved V gene accounts for under half, and the cause of the remainder is not known. D and trimming were read from the DNA, whereas the V and J calls and clone size are those reported in that table. The sample yields under 200,000 clones; approximately 70% were counted once. Less than 2% of the sample goes to the ten largest clones.

This TCR came from a woman aged 30 to 39 in good health and CMV-seronegative. The chain is made from TRBV5-6 and TRBJ1-5, with TRBD1 perhaps the D gene, on 6 matching bases. Material for sequencing was PBMCs. The CDR3 reads as follows: CASSFAGAYFSNQPQHF. The DNA reads as follows: TGTGCCAGCAGTTTTGCAGGGGCCTACTTTAGCAATCAGCCCCAGCATTTT.